These T cell receptor beta chains were read from a single sample in a study of blood T cell repertoires in COVID-19. Assay: immunoSEQ multiplex PCR; the TCRdb copy retains only in-frame clones and omits some. The table has fewer than 200,000 clones, around 83% seen once. Sequenced input: peripheral blood. These receptors were obtained from a woman in her 70s with COVID-19, enrolled during active disease. CDR3s include the opening cysteine and the closing phenylalanine or tryptophan. The D gene is left open where the match is weak. Rows give clone size only sometimes, using once, few, many, or a class for an expanded clone.

v_call,j_call,d_call,clone_size,cdr3_nt,cdr3_aa
TRBV19,TRBJ1-5,NA,NA,TGTGCCAGTACCACCCGATGGGACATTAACCAGCCCCAGCATTTT,CASTTRWDINQPQHF
TRBV29-1,TRBJ1-1,TRBD1,NA,TGCAGCGCAGGGGGAGGGGGTGTGAACACTGAAGCTTTCTTT,CSAGGGGVNTEAFF
TRBV10-3,TRBJ2-7,NA,NA,TGTGCCATCAGTGAGAGGACCGGGTCGGGATCCTACGAGCAGTACTTC,CAISERTGSGSYEQYF
TRBV6-2/TRBV6-3,TRBJ1-5,NA,NA,TGTGCCAGCAGCTCTACGACACGTCAGCCCCAGCATTTT,CASSSTTRQPQHF
TRBV28,TRBJ2-7,NA,NA,TGTGCCAGCAGCCCCGGGGGACCTCCCTACGAGCAGTACTTC,CASSPGGPPYEQYF
TRBV29-1,TRBJ2-1,TRBD2,NA,TGCAGCGTTGAAGCCTCTAGCGGGAGACACAATGAGCAGTTCTTC,CSVEASSGRHNEQFF
TRBV11-2,TRBJ2-2,TRBD2,NA,TGTGCCAGCAGCTTTCGGATAGGGAGGGTGGTTTCGGGCACCGGGGAGCTGTTTTTT,CASSFRIGRVVSGTGELFF
TRBV15,TRBJ2-7,NA,NA,TGTGCCACCAGCAGAGGAAGGGGTTCTGACGAGCAGTACTTC,CATSRGRGSDEQYF
TRBV6-5,TRBJ2-7,TRBD2,NA,TGTGCCAGCAGTTACGGACTAGCGGGAGCCTCCTACGAGCAGTACTTC,CASSYGLAGASYEQYF
TRBV3-1/TRBV3-2,TRBJ2-1,TRBD2,NA,TGTGCCAGCAGCCAAGGGACTAGCTCCTACAATGAGCAGTTCTTC,CASSQGTSSYNEQFF
TRBV2,TRBJ1-1,NA,NA,TGTGCCAGCAGTCAACAGGGAGACACTGAAGCTTTCTTT,CASSQQGDTEAFF
TRBV6-4,TRBJ2-3,TRBD2,NA,TGTGCCAGCAGTGACAGGGCGGGAGGCACAGATACGCAGTATTTT,CASSDRAGGTDTQYF
TRBV27,TRBJ1-1,NA,NA,TGTGCCAGCAGTTTCCGACAGCTTATGAACACTGAAGCTTTCTTT,CASSFRQLMNTEAFF
TRBV4-1,TRBJ2-7,TRBD2,NA,TGCGCCAGCAGCCCCCCAATCGCACTAGCGGGCTCCTACGAGCAGTACTTC,CASSPPIALAGSYEQYF
TRBV28,TRBJ2-7,TRBD2,NA,TGTGCCAGCACCCCTAGCGGGAGAACTCTCGAGCAGTACTTC,CASTPSGRTLEQYF
TRBV2,TRBJ2-4,NA,NA,TGTGCCAGCAGTGAATCTACAGGGTTCCCCGGCATTCAGTACTTC,CASSESTGFPGIQYF
TRBV5-1,TRBJ1-1,TRBD1,few,TGCGCCAGCAGCTTGGGACAGGGTGGGCTCTCGGGGGACACTGAAGCTTTCTTT,CASSLGQGGLSGDTEAFF
TRBV6-5,TRBJ1-3,TRBD1,NA,TGTGCCAGCAGACCGGGGACAGCTGGAAACACCATATATTTT,CASRPGTAGNTIYF
TRBV4-3,TRBJ2-7,NA,NA,TGCGCCAGCGTCAACTTTGGGAGGCGCTCCTACGAGCAGTACTTC,CASVNFGRRSYEQYF
TRBV7-9,TRBJ2-2,TRBD1,once,TGTGCCAGCAGCCCGGGACAGCACACCGGGGAGCTGTTTTTT,CASSPGQHTGELFF
TRBV30,TRBJ2-2,TRBD1,NA,TGTGCCAAGGACAGGGATTATGAAAACACCGGGGAGCTGTTTTTT,CAKDRDYENTGELFF
TRBV18,TRBJ2-2,NA,NA,TGTGCCAGCTCACCGACCCGGCAGGTGCCCGGGGAGCTGTTTTTT,CASSPTRQVPGELFF
TRBV3-1/TRBV3-2,TRBJ1-1,NA,NA,TGTGCCAGCAGCCCCGGACAGACGGGGGAAGCTTTCTTT,CASSPGQTGEAFF
TRBV5-6,TRBJ1-2,NA,NA,TGTGCCAGCAGCTTGGACCAGGGAAACTATGGCTACACCTTC,CASSLDQGNYGYTF
TRBV5-4,TRBJ2-3,TRBD2,NA,TGTGCCAGCAGCTTGGGCCTCTTAGCGGGAGGGCACACAGATACGCAGTATTTT,CASSLGLLAGGHTDTQYF
TRBV4-2,TRBJ2-2,TRBD2,NA,TGTGCCAGCAGCCAAGGGGGACGGGGCGGGAGTGGGACCGGGGAGCTGTTTTTT,CASSQGGRGGSGTGELFF
TRBV5-6,TRBJ2-1,NA,NA,TGTGCCAGCAGCTTGAATAGGGGCGCGACCTACAATGAGCAGTTCTTC,CASSLNRGATYNEQFF
TRBV7-2,TRBJ1-5,NA,NA,TGTGCCAGCAGCTTAGACTTTACTAGCAATCAGCCCCAGCATTTT,CASSLDFTSNQPQHF
TRBV6-6,TRBJ2-1,TRBD2,NA,TGTGCCAGCAGTGCCTTGCCGGGACTATCGAACAATGAGCAGTTCTTC,CASSALPGLSNNEQFF
TRBV3-1/TRBV3-2,TRBJ2-1,NA,NA,TGTGCCAGCAGCCAAGTCCCACTCAGGGATTATCATGATGGTGAGCAGTTCTTC,CASSQVPLRDYHDGEQFF
TRBV29-1,TRBJ1-2,TRBD1,once,TGCAGCGCTCGGACAGGGGGCGACTATGGCTACACCTTC,CSARTGGDYGYTF
TRBV18,TRBJ2-1,TRBD2,once,TGTGCCAGCACCTCCGGGACTAGCGGGAGTTTGTGGAATGAGCAGTTCTTC,CASTSGTSGSLWNEQFF
TRBV19,TRBJ1-4,TRBD1,NA,TGTGCCAGTGGACGGACAGGGAATGAAAAACTGTTTTTT,CASGRTGNEKLFF
TRBV6-5,TRBJ2-7,TRBD1,NA,TGTGCCAGCAGTTCGAGACAGGGGGTACCCTACGAGCAGTACTTC,CASSSRQGVPYEQYF
TRBV28,TRBJ2-5,TRBD2,NA,TGTGCCAGCAGTTTATTTCGGTCGGGGGGGGAGACCCAGTACTTC,CASSLFRSGGETQYF
TRBV19,TRBJ2-5,TRBD2,NA,TGTGCCAGTAGTCCATTGTTTCTAGCGGGAGGGACGGGGCAAGAGACCCAGTACTTC,CASSPLFLAGGTGQETQYF
TRBV14,TRBJ1-2,NA,NA,TGTGCCAGCAGCCAAAATACGGGAAAAGTGACGAGGGGCTACACCTTC,CASSQNTGKVTRGYTF
TRBV10-3,TRBJ2-1,NA,NA,TGTGCCATCAGTCGGGTATCGGATGAGCAGTTCTTC,CAISRVSDEQFF
TRBV5-5,TRBJ2-5,TRBD2,NA,TGTGCCAGCAGCTTGAATACCGGGAGGGCCGGCGAGACCCAGTACTTC,CASSLNTGRAGETQYF
TRBV7-2,TRBJ1-4,NA,NA,TGTGCCAGCAGCTTAAGAGGGCCAGCTAATGAAAAACTGTTTTTT,CASSLRGPANEKLFF
TRBV7-2,TRBJ1-1,NA,NA,TGTGCCAGCAGCTCCGGGTCGGGGGGGAGCACTGAAGCTTTCTTT,CASSSGSGGSTEAFF
TRBV7-2,TRBJ1-2,NA,once,TGTGCCAGCAGCTTCAAGGGGCGGGGAACTGGCTACACCTTC,CASSFKGRGTGYTF
TRBV12-1,TRBJ2-1,NA,NA,TGTGCCAGCAGGCTAGCGGGAGCTGTTGGCAATGAGCAGTTCTTC,CASRLAGAVGNEQFF
TRBV18,TRBJ1-2,TRBD1,NA,TGTGCCAGCTCACTACCGGGACAGGGCTCTAACTATGGCTACACCTTC,CASSLPGQGSNYGYTF
TRBV9,TRBJ2-1,NA,NA,TGTGCCAGCAGCGCTATGACGAGCGCGGGCTCCTACAATGAGCAGTTCTTC,CASSAMTSAGSYNEQFF
TRBV6-2/TRBV6-3,TRBJ2-1,TRBD1,NA,TGTGCCAGCAGTAACCACCCCTCCAGGGGGTTACACAATGAGCAGTTCTTC,CASSNHPSRGLHNEQFF
TRBV28,TRBJ2-2,TRBD2,NA,TGTGCCAGCAGTTTGCTAGCGGGAACCGGGGAGCTGTTTTTT,CASSLLAGTGELFF
TRBV6-1,TRBJ2-1,TRBD2,NA,TGTGCCAGCAGTGGGAGACTAGCGTCAGAGCGGAATGAGCAGTTCTTC,CASSGRLASERNEQFF
TRBV10-3,TRBJ2-6,TRBD1,NA,TGTGCCATCAGTGAGTCGGACAGGGTACCCTCTGGGGCCAACGTCCTGACTTTC,CAISESDRVPSGANVLTF
TRBV2,TRBJ2-1,TRBD2,NA,TGTGCCAGCAGTGGACCCAGGGAAGGGCGGGAGAGGGGCAATGAGCAGTTCTTC,CASSGPREGRERGNEQFF
TRBV12-3/TRBV12-4,TRBJ2-3,NA,NA,TGTGCCAGCAGAAGGACAGGCACAGATACGCAGTATTTT,CASRRTGTDTQYF
TRBV7-3,TRBJ1-2,TRBD1,few,TGTGCCAGCAGCTATGGGACAGGAACCACTAACTATGGCTACACCTTC,CASSYGTGTTNYGYTF
TRBV25-1,TRBJ1-2,NA,NA,TGTGCCAGCAGTGATAGCCCGTCCTATGGCTACACCTTC,CASSDSPSYGYTF
TRBV18,TRBJ2-7,TRBD1,once,TGTGCCAGCTCACCCCCGGGACAGAGCTCCTACGAGCAGTACTTC,CASSPPGQSSYEQYF
TRBV5-1,TRBJ2-2,TRBD2,NA,TGCGCCAGCAGCTGGACCGGGACTAGCTATAACACCGGGGAGCTGTTTTTT,CASSWTGTSYNTGELFF
TRBV19,TRBJ2-2,NA,once,TGTGCCAGTAGTATCGGCGGAGACACCGGGGAGCTGTTTTTT,CASSIGGDTGELFF
TRBV4-2,TRBJ2-2,TRBD2,NA,TGTGCCAGCAGCCAAATAGCGGGATCGTACACCGGGGAGCTGTTTTTT,CASSQIAGSYTGELFF
TRBV5-1,TRBJ2-1,NA,once,TGCGCCAGCAGCTTGGGCGGTGAGTCCTACAATGAGCAGTTCTTC,CASSLGGESYNEQFF
TRBV29-1,TRBJ2-2,TRBD1,once,TGCAGCGTTGGGGGGCCCGGGACAGGGTGGACCGGGGAGCTGTTTTTT,CSVGGPGTGWTGELFF
TRBV2,TRBJ2-3,NA,few,TGTGCCAGCAAGTTGGACATCACAGATACGCAGTATTTT,CASKLDITDTQYF